These 12 T cell receptor beta chains share one sample of origin, sequenced in a study of graft-versus-host responses after intestinal transplantation. These receptors have no identified antigens. The repertoire was sequenced with immunoSEQ multiplex PCR; TCRdb's copy has only in-frame clones and lacks some. The data contain approximately 90,000 clones, just over 90% of them singletons. The sequenced sample was unstimulated CD8+ T cells sorted from spleen or lymph node cells, obtained before intestinal transplant. The source is a human donor who received an intestinal transplant.

A note on this clone: At one end the junction does not follow the germline gene, possibly because of a read error. The V gene is TRBV7-2, the J gene TRBJ2-1; D perhaps matches TRBD1 (5 bases). From germline, CDR1 is SGHTA and CDR2 FQGNSA. This CDR3 spans 13 amino acids. DNA for the CDR3: TGTGCCAGCACCTTAGGTCCAGGGAATGAGCAGTTCTTC. Protein: CASTLGPGNEQFF.

This clone was counted once. This rearrangement joins TRBV28 to TRBJ2-5; no reliable D call. The J call is doubtful: the DNA matches TRBJ2-7 better. The CDR3 is 14 residues long. Germline CDR1 and CDR2: MDHEN and SYDVKM. CDR3: CASSLIQSSYEQYF. CDR3 DNA sequence: TGTGCCAGCAGTTTAATCCAGTCCTCCTACGAGCAGTACTTC.

J is TRBJ2-5 and V is TRBV12-5; D remains unclear. Trimming took 0 bases from V and 5 from J, leaving 10 bases between them. The CDR3 is 14 residues long. The germline gives CDR1 LGHNT, CDR2 FRNRAP. Here the CDR3 reads CASGLVPDTETQYF. The CDR3 DNA reads TGTGCTAGTGGTTTGGTACCTGATACTGAGACCCAGTACTTC.

This sequence joins TRBV7-9 and TRBJ1-3, with D unclear. Germline V lookup: CDR1 SEHNR, CDR2 FQNEAQ (reference sequence). This CDR3 comprises 14 residues. Trimming removed 5 bases at V and 0 bases at J, with 8 bases between. This CDR3 reads CASSVGPSGNTIYF. DNA for the CDR3: TGTGCCAGCAGCGTAGGGCCCTCTGGAAACACCATATATTTT.

This clone was recorded a few times. The chain couples TRBV7-6 to TRBJ2-3; TRBD2 might be the D (6 bases). The CDR3 consists of 15 residues. V gave up 0 bases and J gave up 10 bases, with 17 bases separating them. The germline CDR1 and CDR2 sequences are SGHVS and FNYEAQ. CDR3 region: CASSLAVEGQGAQYF. The CDR3 DNA reads as TGTGCCAGCAGCTTAGCTGTGGAGGGCCAGGGCGCGCAGTATTTT.

This clone was detected once. The V and J genes are TRBV11-1 and TRBJ2-1; 11 positions agree with TRBD2. Germline CDR1 is SGHAT and CDR2 is FQDESV (reference sequence). V was clipped by 6 bases and J by 0 bases; unmatched bases: 13. The CDR3 consists of 19 residues. The CDR3 DNA is TGTGCCAGCAGATTGTATAGCGGGAGGGAGACCAGCTCCTACAATGAGCAGTTCTTC. As protein: CASRLYSGRETSSYNEQFF.

The rearrangement uses TRBV7-9 and TRBJ2-6; D is uncertain. The length of the CDR3 is 17 residues. The germline CDR1 and CDR2 sequences are SEHNR and FQNEAQ (reference sequence). V lost 6 bases to trimming and J lost 4 bases, with 19 bases between them. CDR3 loop: CASSPKAWRPGANVLTF. In DNA form, the CDR3 reads TGTGCCAGCAGTCCCAAAGCCTGGAGACCGGGGGCCAACGTCCTGACTTTC.

A note on this clone: Additional DNA sequences in this sample encode the identical CDR3. The V gene is TRBV9, the J gene TRBJ1-6; no clear D gene. Germline assignment: CDR1 SGDLS and CDR2 YYNGEE. The V and J ends lost 0 bases and 9 bases respectively, with 4 bases between them. The CDR3 totals 12 residues. Written as DNA, the CDR3 is TGTGCCAGCAGCGTAGACAGTTCACCCCTCCACTTT. It yields the protein CASSVDSSPLHF. The full variable domain, rest sourced from reference TRBV9 and TRBJ1-6, is DSGVTQTPKHLITATGQRVTLRCSPRSGDLSVYWYQQSLDQGLQFLIQYYNGEERAKGNILERFSAQQFPDLHSELNLSSLELGDSALYFCASSVDSSPLHFGNGTRLTVT.

This clone was recorded only once. The chain links TRBV9 to TRBJ1-2, with D tentatively TRBD1 (6 bases). Germline CDR1 is SGDLS and CDR2 is YYNGEE. Trimming pared 3 bases from V and 2 bases from J, leaving 8 bases between. CDR3 length equals 13 residues. CDR3 sequence (DNA): TGTGCCAGCAGCGGAGACAGGAACTATGGCTACACCTTC. Its protein is CASSGDRNYGYTF. The full variable domain, with the rest looked up from reference TRBV9 and TRBJ1-2, is DSGVTQTPKHLITATGQRVTLRCSPRSGDLSVYWYQQSLDQGLQFLIQYYNGEERAKGNILERFSAQQFPDLHSELNLSSLELGDSALYFCASSGDRNYGYTFGSGTRLTVV.

V and J are TRBV7-9 and TRBJ2-7, with 9 nucleotides matching TRBD1. V lost 5 bases to trimming and J lost 2 bases; unmatched junction nucleotides: 10. This CDR3 region has 16 residues. From germline, CDR1 is SEHNR and CDR2 FQNEAQ (reference sequence). The CDR3 region is CASSRARDRDTYEQYF. The CDR3 nucleotides read TGTGCCAGCAGCCGGGCCCGGGACAGGGACACCTACGAGCAGTACTTC.

The V and J genes are TRBV6-5 and TRBJ1-1; D is ambiguous. The CDR3 length is 12 residues. V shed 0 bases and J shed 10 bases, with 9 bases lying between them. The germline V gene has CDR1 MNHEY and CDR2 SVGAGI. The CDR3 loop reads CASSYSGSTAFF. CDR3 bases: TGTGCCAGCAGTTACTCAGGCAGCACAGCTTTCTTT.

The CDR3 DNA reads as TGTGCCAGCAGTGACCTATGGGGGATGTCCCCCTATGGCTACACCTTC. Its translation: CASSDLWGMSPYGYTF. V gene TRBV6-1 combines with J gene TRBJ1-2; possible D gene TRBD1, 5 bases. Germline CDR1 is MNHNS and CDR2 is SASEGT. There are 16 residues in the CDR3. V lost 3 bases, J lost 4 bases, and 18 bases lay in between.